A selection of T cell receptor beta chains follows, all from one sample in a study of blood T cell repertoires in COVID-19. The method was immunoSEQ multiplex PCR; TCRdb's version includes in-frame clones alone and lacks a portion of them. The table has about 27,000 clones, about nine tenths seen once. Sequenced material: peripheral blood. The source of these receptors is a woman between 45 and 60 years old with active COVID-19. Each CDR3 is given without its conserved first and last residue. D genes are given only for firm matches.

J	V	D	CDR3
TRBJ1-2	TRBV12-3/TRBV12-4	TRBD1	ASTSGGLGYT
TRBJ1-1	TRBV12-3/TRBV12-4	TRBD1	ASSLGTGSRAF
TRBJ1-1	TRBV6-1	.	ASSEDSGGTEAF
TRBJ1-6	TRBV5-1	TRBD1	ASSPTGGSPLH
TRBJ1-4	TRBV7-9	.	ASSLVREKLF
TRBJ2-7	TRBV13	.	ASSFSRAGNSYEQY
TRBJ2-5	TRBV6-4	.	ASSEFRTQY
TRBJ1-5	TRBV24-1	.	ATSEDRGQPQH
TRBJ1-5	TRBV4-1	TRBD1	ASSHDRGSQPQH
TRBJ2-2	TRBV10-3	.	AISGPNTGELF
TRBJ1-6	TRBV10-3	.	AISETGNSPLH
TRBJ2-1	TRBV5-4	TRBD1	ASSLGTGQLNNEQF
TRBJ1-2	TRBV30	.	AWSELDRYGDGYT
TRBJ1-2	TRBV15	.	ATSSEQGYGYT
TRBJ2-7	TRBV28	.	ASSSHRLHYEQY
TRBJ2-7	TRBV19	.	ASNTDKGAYEQY
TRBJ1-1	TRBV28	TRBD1	ASRLKTGINTEAF
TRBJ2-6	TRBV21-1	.	ASSKGPSYSGANVLT
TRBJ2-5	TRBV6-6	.	ASSYSMGAGEETQY
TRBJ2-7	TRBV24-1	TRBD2	ATSDSGTSGTLYEQY
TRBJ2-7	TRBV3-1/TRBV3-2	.	ASSSLVGVSYEQY
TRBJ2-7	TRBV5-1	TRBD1	ASGSTGGSYEQY
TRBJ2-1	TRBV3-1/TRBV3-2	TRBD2	ASSRGLAGMGDEQF
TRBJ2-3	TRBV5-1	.	ASRNGQTDTQY
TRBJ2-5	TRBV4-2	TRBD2	ASSQHAGLATETQY
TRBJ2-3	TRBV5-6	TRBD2	ASSGGLFTDTQY
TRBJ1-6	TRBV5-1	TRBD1	ASSLVTGVDSPLH
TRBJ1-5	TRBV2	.	ASSDRRGRNQPQH
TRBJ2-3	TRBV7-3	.	ASSLIGGGTDTQY
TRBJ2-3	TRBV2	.	ASSESEAVSRAQY
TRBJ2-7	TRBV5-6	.	ASSRSYEQY
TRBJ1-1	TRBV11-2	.	ASSLYQGLGTEAF
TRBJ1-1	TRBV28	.	ASTAHGGPGL
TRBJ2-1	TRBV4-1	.	ASSASGVRYNEQF
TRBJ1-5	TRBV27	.	ASSLIGLAQPQH
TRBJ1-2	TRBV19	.	ASSQGPNYGYT
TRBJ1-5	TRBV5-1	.	ASSDAGGPQH
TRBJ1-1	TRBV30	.	AWVGAGNTEAF
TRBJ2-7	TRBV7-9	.	ASSPLGAGSEQY
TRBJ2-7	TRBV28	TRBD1	ASSLDREVYEQY
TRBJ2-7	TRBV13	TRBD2	ASSFSGLAGGEQY
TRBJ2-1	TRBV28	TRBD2	ASIPGRASYNEQF
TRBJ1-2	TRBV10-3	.	AIRATNRAPGNYGYT
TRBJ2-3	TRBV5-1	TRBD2	ASSPRTSGNTQY
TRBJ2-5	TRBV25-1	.	ASSGRGSGLQETQY